This is a list of T cell receptor beta chains from one sample in a study of radiation and T cells in renal cell carcinoma. Profiled with immunoSEQ multiplex PCR; TCRdb holds only in-frame clones, not every one. The repertoire has 60,000 to 95,000 clones, roughly 83% of them found once; the top ten carry about 2.5%. The sample here was blood, taken from a patient whose treatment included radiotherapy and nephrectomy. All receptors come from a woman aged 60-75 years with renal cell carcinoma. Both conserved end residues are part of each CDR3. A D gene is named only where the DNA matches it firmly. Clone size appears in some rows only: once, few, many, or a class for an expanded clone.

>-|-|TRBJ1-2|TRBV27
CASSLGQTNYGYTF
TGTGCCAGCAGTTTAGGACAGACTAACTATGGCTACACCTTC
>-|-|TRBJ2-7|TRBV5-6
CARRFPGAPSSYEQYF
TGTGCCAGAAGGTTCCCAGGGGCCCCGAGCTCCTACGAGCAGTACTTC
>-|-|TRBJ2-3|TRBV10-3
CAINAQGQQDTQYF
TGTGCCATCAATGCGCAGGGGCAACAGGATACGCAGTATTTT
>TRBD1|-|TRBJ2-7|TRBV9
CASSSDRDRGRGEQYF
TGTGCCAGCAGCTCCGACCGGGACAGGGGGCGCGGCGAGCAGTACTTC
>TRBD1|few|TRBJ2-2|TRBV6-5
CASSSRTGRGTGELFF
TGTGCCAGCAGTTCGCGGACAGGGAGAGGCACCGGGGAGCTGTTTTTT
>-|-|TRBJ1-2|TRBV25-1
CASSGAGRDYGYTF
TGTGCCAGCAGTGGGGCAGGGAGAGACTATGGCTACACCTTC
>-|-|TRBJ1-4|TRBV27
CASSLTWVAEKLFF
TGTGCCAGCAGTTTAACATGGGTGGCTGAAAAACTGTTTTTT
>-|once|TRBJ1-5|TRBV18
CASSPPSRQPQHF
TGTGCCAGCTCACCACCGAGTAGGCAGCCCCAGCATTTT
>-|-|TRBJ1-6|TRBV27
CASSLWIQNSPLHF
TGTGCCAGCAGTTTATGGATACAGAATTCACCCCTCCACTTT
>TRBD2|-|TRBJ2-1|TRBV2
CASSEQGTGTSGRSYNEQFF
TGTGCCAGCAGTGAGCAGGGGACCGGGACTAGCGGAAGGTCCTACAATGAGCAGTTCTTC
>TRBD1|-|TRBJ1-2|TRBV10-3
CAITDRVNYGYTF
TGTGCCATCACCGACAGGGTGAACTATGGCTACACCTTC
>-|-|TRBJ2-2|TRBV27
CASSRYTGELFF
TGTGCCAGCAGTCGATACACCGGGGAGCTGTTTTTT
>-|-|TRBJ2-7|TRBV7-2
CASRPLTSYEQYF
TGTGCCAGCAGACCTCTGACAAGCTACGAGCAGTACTTC
>-|-|TRBJ1-1|TRBV7-9
CASSLAGTYYEAFF
TGTGCCAGCAGCTTGGCCGGGACCTACTATGAAGCTTTCTTT
>-|-|TRBJ2-7|TRBV7-6
CASSLDTSSWVEQYF
TGTGCCAGCAGCTTGGACACTAGCTCCTGGGTCGAGCAGTACTTC
>-|-|TRBJ2-1|TRBV11-3
CASSLGRRGSYNEQFF
TGTGCCAGCAGCTTAGGGAGAAGGGGCTCCTACAATGAGCAGTTCTTC
>-|-|TRBJ1-1|TRBV19
CASSRRNTEAFF
TGTGCCAGTAGTAGGCGGAACACTGAAGCTTTCTTT
>-|-|TRBJ1-1|TRBV7-2
CASSSPYYTKNTEAFF
TGTGCCAGCAGCTCTCCATATTACACTAAGAACACTGAAGCTTTCTTT
>TRBD1|-|TRBJ1-1|TRBV19
CASSLSLGQGSTEAFF
TGTGCCAGTAGTCTCTCCCTGGGACAGGGGAGCACTGAAGCTTTCTTT
>TRBD1|once|TRBJ2-3|TRBV10-1
CAIRIRDRVRCTDTQYF
TGCGCCATTCGTATCCGGGACAGGGTAAGATGCACAGATACGCAGTATTTT
>-|-|TRBJ2-3|TRBV9
CASSVGTRGGSDTQYF
TGTGCCAGCAGCGTAGGGACCAGGGGCGGTTCAGATACGCAGTATTTT
>TRBD2|-|TRBJ2-3|TRBV7-2
CASSTRLAGVADTQYF
TGTGCCAGCAGCACACGACTAGCGGGAGTGGCAGATACGCAGTATTTT
>-|-|TRBJ1-2|TRBV28
CASSLERFGRGRGGYTF
TGTGCCAGCAGTTTAGAGAGGTTTGGACGGGGGCGTGGAGGCTACACCTTC
>-|-|TRBJ2-3|TRBV19
CASSPYQGSTDTQYF
TGTGCCAGTAGTCCCTACCAGGGTAGCACAGATACGCAGTATTTT